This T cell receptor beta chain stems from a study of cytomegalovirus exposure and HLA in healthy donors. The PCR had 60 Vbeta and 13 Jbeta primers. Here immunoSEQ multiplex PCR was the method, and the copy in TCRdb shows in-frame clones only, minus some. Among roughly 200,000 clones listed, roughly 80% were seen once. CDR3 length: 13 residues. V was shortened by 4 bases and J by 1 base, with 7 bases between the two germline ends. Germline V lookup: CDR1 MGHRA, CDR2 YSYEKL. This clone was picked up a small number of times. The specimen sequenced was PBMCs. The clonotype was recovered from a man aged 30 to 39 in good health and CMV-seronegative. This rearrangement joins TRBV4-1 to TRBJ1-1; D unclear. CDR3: CASSRGRNTEAFF. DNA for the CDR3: TGCGCCAGCAGCCGAGGGCGGAACACTGAAGCTTTCTTT.